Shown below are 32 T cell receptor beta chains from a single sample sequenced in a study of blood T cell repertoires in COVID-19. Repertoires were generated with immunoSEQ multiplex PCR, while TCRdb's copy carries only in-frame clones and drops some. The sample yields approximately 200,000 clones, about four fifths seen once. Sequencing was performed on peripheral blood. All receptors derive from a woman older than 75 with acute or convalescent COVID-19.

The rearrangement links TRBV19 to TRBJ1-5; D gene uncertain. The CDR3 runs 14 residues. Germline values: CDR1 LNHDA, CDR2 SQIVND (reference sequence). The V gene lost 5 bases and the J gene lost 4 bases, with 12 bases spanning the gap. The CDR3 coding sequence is TGTGCCAGTAGTGCAAACCTTGCGAATCAGCCCCAGCATTTT. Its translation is CASSANLANQPQHF.

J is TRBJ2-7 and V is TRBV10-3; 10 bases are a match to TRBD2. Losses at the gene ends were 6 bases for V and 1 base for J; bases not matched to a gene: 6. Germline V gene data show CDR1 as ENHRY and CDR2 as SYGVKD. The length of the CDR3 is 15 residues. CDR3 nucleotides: TGTGCCATCAGGGACGAGCGGGGGGGATCCTACGAGCAGTACTTC. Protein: CAIRDERGGSYEQYF.

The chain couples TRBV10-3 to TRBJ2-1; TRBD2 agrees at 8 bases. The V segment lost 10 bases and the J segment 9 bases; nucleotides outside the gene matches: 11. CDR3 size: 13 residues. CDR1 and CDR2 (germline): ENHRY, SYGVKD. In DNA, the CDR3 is TGTGCCAATAGCCTACGGGAGGGTGGTGAGCAGTTCTTC. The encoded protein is CANSLREGGEQFF.

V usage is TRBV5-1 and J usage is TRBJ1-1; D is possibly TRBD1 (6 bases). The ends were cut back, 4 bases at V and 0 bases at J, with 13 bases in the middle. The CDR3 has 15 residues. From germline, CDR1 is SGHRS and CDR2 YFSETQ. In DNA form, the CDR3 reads TGCGCCAGCAGCCCGGCGGGGGCCGTGAACACTGAAGCTTTCTTT. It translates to CASSPAGAVNTEAFF.

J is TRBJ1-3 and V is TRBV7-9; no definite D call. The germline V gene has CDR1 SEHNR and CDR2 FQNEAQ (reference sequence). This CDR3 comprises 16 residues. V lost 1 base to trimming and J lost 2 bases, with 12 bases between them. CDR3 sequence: CASSLDRGSTGNTIYF. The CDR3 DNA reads TGTGCCAGCAGCTTAGATCGGGGTTCCACTGGAAACACCATATATTTT.

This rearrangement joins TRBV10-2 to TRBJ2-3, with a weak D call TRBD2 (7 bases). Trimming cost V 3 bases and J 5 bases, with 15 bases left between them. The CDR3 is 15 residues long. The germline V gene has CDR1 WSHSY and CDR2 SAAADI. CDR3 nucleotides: TGCGCCAGCAGTGAAGGGCGGGGAGGGGGAGATACGCAGTATTTT. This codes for CASSEGRGGGDTQYF.

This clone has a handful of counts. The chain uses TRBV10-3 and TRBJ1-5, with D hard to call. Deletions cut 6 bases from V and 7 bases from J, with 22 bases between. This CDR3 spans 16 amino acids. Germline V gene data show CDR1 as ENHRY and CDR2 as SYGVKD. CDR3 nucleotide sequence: TGTGCCATCAGCTTGAGTCCAGACCTCACTAACCAGCCCCAGCATTTT. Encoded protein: CAISLSPDLTNQPQHF.

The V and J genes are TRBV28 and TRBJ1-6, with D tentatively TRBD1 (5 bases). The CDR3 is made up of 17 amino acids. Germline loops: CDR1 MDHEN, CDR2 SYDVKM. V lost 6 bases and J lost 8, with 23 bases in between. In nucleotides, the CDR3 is TGTGCCAGCAGCCTTCCCTTGACAGCGGGGATTTATTCACCCCTCCACTTT. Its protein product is CASSLPLTAGIYSPLHF.

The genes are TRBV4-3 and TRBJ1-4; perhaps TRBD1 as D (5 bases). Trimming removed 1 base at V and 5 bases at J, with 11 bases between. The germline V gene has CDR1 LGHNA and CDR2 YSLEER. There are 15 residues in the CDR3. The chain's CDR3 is CASSQVGAQNEKLFF. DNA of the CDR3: TGCGCCAGCAGCCAAGTAGGGGCGCAGAATGAAAAACTGTTTTTT.

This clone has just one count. The CDR3 DNA sequence: TGCGCCAGCAGCTTGGAGACGGGTGGTAACGGGGAGCTGTTTTTT. Its protein product is CASSLETGGNGELFF. The rearrangement uses TRBV5-1 and TRBJ2-2; D is ambiguous. There are 15 residues in the CDR3. Germline CDR1 reads SGHRS; CDR2 reads YFSETQ. V was pared by 0 bases and J by 7 bases, with 13 bases between.

CDR3 in amino acids: CASSRSGPTQFYEQYF. The CDR3 nucleotides read TGTGCCAGCAGTCGATCCGGCCCTACACAGTTCTACGAGCAGTACTTC. The chain uses TRBV28 and TRBJ2-7; no clear D gene. Trimming removed 5 bases at V and 3 bases at J, with 20 bases between. Germline loops: CDR1 MDHEN, CDR2 SYDVKM. This CDR3 region has 16 residues. Complete variable domain (other parts from reference TRBV28 and TRBJ2-7): DVKVTQSSRYLVKRTGEKVFLECVQDMDHENMFWYRQDPGLGLRLIYFSYDVKMKEKGDIPEGYSVSREKKERFSLILESASTNQTSMYLCASSRSGPTQFYEQYFGPGTRLTVT.

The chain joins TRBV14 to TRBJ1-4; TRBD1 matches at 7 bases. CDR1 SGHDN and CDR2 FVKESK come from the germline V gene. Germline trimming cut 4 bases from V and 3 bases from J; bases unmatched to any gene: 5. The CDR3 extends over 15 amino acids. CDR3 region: CASSRAGGANEKLFF. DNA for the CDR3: TGTGCCAGCAGCCGGGCAGGGGGAGCTAATGAAAAACTGTTTTTT.

The CDR3 is CASSVGSPTGGLGTEAFF. The CDR3 DNA sequence: TGTGCCAGCAGCGTAGGGTCCCCTACAGGGGGCCTAGGCACTGAAGCTTTCTTT. The chain couples TRBV9 to TRBJ1-1, with 9 bases matching TRBD1. The CDR3 has 18 residues. Unmatched junction bases numbered 13, after V lost 0 bases and J lost 4 bases. Germline-derived CDR1 and CDR2 are SGDLS and YYNGEE.

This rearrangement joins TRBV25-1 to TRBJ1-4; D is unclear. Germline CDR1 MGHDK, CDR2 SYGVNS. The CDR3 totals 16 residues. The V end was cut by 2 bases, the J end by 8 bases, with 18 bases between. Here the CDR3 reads CASSERSGMTGEKLFF. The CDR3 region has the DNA TGTGCCAGCAGTGAAAGGTCCGGGATGACGGGCGAAAAACTGTTTTTT. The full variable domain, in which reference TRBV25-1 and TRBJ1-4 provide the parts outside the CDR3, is EADIYQTPRYLVIGTGKKITLECSQTMGHDKMYWYQQDPGMELHLIHYSYGVNSTEKGDLSSESTVSRIRTEHFPLTLESARPSHTSQYLCASSERSGMTGEKLFFGSGTQLSVL.

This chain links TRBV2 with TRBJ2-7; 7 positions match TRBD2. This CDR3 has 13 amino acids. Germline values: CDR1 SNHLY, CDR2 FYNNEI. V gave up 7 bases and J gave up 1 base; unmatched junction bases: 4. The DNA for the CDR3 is TGTGCCAGCAAGGGAGGGCAATCCTACGAGCAGTACTTC. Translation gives CASKGGQSYEQYF.

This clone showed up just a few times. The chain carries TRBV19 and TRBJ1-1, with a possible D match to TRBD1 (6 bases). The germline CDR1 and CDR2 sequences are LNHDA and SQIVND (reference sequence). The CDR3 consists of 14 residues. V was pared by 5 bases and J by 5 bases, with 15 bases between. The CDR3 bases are TGTGCCAGTAGTCACAGGGAAAGAGGTACTGAAGCTTTCTTT. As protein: CASSHRERGTEAFF.

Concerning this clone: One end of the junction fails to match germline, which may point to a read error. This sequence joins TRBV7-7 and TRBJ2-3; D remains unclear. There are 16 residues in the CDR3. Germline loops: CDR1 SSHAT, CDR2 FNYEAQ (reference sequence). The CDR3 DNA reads TGTGCTAGCAGCTGCCTGTGGCGAGAGGCGGCAGATACGCAGTATTTT. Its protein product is CASSCLWREAADTQYF.

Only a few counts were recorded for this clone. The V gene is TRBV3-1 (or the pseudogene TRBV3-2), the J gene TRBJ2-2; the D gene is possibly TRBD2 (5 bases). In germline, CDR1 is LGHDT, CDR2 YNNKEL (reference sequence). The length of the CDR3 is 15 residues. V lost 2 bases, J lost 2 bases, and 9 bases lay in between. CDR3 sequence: CASSQPTRNTGELFF. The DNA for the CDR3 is TGTGCCAGCAGCCAACCTACTAGAAACACCGGGGAGCTGTTTTTT.

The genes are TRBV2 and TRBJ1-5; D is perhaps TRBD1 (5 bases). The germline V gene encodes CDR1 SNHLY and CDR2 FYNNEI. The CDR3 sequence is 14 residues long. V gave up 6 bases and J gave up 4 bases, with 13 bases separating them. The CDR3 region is CASRGDSLNQPQHF. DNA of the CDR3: TGTGCCAGCAGGGGGGACTCATTGAATCAGCCCCAGCATTTT.

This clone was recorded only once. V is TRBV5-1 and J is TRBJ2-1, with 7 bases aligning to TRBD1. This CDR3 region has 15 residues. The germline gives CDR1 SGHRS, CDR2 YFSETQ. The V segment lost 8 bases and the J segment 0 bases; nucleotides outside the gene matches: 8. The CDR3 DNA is TGCGCCAGTCGACTCGAGGGGGCCTCCTACAATGAGCAGTTCTTC. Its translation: CASRLEGASYNEQFF.

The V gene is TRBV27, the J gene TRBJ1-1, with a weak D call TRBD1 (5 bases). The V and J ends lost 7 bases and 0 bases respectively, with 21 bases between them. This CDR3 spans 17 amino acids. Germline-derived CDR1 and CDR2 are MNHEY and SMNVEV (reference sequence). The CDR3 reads CASTAGEYRPLNTEAFF. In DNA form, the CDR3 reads TGTGCCAGCACCGCGGGGGAGTATAGACCCCTGAACACTGAAGCTTTCTTT.

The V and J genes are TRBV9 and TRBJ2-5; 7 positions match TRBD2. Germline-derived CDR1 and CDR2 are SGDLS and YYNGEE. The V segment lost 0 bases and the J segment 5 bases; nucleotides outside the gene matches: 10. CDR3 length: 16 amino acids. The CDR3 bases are TGTGCCAGCAGCGTAGATTATTGGGGGGGTAGGGAGACCCAGTACTTC. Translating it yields CASSVDYWGGRETQYF.

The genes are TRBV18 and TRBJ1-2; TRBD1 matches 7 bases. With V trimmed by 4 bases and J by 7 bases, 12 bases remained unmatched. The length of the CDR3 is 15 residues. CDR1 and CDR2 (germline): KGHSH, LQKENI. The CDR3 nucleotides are TGTGCCAGCTCACGCTTACAGGGGAGCGAGGGTGGCTACACCTTC. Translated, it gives CASSRLQGSEGGYTF.

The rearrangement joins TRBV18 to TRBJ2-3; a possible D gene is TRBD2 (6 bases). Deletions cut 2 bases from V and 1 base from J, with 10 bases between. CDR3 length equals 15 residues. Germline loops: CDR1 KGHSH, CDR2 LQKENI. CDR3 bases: TGTGCCAGCTCACCATTTGGCGGGGGCACAGATACGCAGTATTTT. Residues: CASSPFGGGTDTQYF. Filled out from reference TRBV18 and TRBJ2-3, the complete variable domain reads NAGVMQNPRHLVRRRGQEARLRCSPMKGHSHVYWYRQLPEEGLKFMVYLQKENIIDESGMPKERFSAEFPKEGPSILRIQQVVRGDSAAYFCASSPFGGGTDTQYFGPGTRLTVL.

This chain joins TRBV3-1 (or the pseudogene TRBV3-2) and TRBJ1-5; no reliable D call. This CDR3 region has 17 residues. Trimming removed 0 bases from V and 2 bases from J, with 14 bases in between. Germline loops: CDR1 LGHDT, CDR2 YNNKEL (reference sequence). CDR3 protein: CASSQEPGSQGNQPQHF. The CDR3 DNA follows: TGTGCCAGCAGCCAAGAACCCGGCTCGCAGGGCAATCAGCCCCAGCATTTT.

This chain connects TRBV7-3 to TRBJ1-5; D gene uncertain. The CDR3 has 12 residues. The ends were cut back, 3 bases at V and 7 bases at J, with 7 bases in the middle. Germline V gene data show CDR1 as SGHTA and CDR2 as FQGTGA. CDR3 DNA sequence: TGTGCCAGCAGCTTGGCGGGGCAGCCCCAGCATTTT. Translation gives CASSLAGQPQHF.

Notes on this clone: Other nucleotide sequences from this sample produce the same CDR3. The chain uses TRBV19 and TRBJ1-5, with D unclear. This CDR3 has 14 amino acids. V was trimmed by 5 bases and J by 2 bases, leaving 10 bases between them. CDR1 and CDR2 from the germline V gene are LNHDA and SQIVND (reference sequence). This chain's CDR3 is CASSPDGGNQPQHF. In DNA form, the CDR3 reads TGTGCCAGTAGTCCCGACGGAGGCAATCAGCCCCAGCATTTT.

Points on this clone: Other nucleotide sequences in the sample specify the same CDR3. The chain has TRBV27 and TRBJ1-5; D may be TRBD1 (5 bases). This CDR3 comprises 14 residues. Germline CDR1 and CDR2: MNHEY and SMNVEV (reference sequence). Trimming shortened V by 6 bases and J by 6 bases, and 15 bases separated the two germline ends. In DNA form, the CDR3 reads TGTGCCAGCAGGGTACGGGGGGAGGGTCAGCCCCAGCATTTT. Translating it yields CASRVRGEGQPQHF.

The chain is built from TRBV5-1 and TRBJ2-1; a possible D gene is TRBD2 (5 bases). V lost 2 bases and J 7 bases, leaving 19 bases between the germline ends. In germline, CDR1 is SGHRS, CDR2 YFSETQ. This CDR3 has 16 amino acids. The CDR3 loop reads CASSLRLASGRNEQFF. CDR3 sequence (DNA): TGCGCCAGCAGCTTACGTCTAGCTTCAGGTAGGAATGAGCAGTTCTTC.

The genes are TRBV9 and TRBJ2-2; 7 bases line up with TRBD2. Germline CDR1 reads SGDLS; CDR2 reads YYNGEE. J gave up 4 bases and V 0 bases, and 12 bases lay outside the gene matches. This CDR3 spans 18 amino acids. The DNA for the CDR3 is TGTGCCAGCAGCGTAGTCGCGGGGGAGCTTTCGGGCACCGGGGAGCTGTTTTTT. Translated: CASSVVAGELSGTGELFF.

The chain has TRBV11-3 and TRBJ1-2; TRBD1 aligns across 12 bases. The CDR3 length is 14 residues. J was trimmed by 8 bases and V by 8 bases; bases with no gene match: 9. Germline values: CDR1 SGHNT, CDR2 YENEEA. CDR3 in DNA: TGTGCCAGCCAGGGGACAGGGGGCTCGAAAGGCTACACCTTC. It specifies CASQGTGGSKGYTF. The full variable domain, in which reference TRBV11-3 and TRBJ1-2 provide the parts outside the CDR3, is EAGVVQSPRYKIIEKKQPVAFWCNPISGHNTLYWYLQNLGQGPELLIRYENEEAVDDSQLPKDRFSAERLKGVDSTLKIQPAELGDSAVYLCASQGTGGSKGYTFGSGTRLTVV.

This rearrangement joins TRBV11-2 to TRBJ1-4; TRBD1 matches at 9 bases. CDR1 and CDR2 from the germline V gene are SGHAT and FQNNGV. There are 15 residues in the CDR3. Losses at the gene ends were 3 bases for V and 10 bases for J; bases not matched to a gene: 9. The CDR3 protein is CASSFTGTGNLKLFF. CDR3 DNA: TGTGCCAGCAGCTTTACCGGGACAGGGAATCTAAAACTGTTTTTT.